The T cell receptor beta chain under discussion was sequenced for a study of cytomegalovirus exposure and HLA in healthy donors. A multiplex PCR was run with 60 Vbeta primers and 13 Jbeta primers. Sequencing used immunoSEQ multiplex PCR; TCRdb keeps in-frame clones, though not all of them. The sample yields approximately 210,000 clones, around 80% seen once. The CDR3 covers 15 residues. The germline V gene has CDR1 MNHNS and CDR2 SASEGT. Trimming stripped 7 bases from V and 2 bases from J, with 15 bases between. The receptor's source is a middle-aged woman in good health and CMV-seronegative. The chain couples TRBV6-1 to TRBJ1-5; D call uncertain. Source material: PBMCs. As DNA, the CDR3 is TGTGCCAGCAACTCGGGCCCGGGAGGCAATCAGCCCCAGCATTTT. Its translation: CASNSGPGGNQPQHF.